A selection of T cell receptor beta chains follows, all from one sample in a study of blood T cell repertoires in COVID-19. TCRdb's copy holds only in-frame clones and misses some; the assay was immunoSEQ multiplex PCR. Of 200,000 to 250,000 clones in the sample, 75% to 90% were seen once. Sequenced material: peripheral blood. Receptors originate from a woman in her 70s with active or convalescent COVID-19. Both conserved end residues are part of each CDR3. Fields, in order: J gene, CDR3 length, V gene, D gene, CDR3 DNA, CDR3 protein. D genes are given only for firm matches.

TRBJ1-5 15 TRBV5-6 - TGTGCCAGCAGCCCGGGCGGGGGTGGCAATCAGCCCCAGCATTTT CASSPGGGGNQPQHF
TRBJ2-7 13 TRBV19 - TGTGCCAGTAGTATGTCCGGGGCCTACGAGCAGTACTTC CASSMSGAYEQYF
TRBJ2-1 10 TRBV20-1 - TGCAGTGCTGTATCCTATGAGCAGTTCTTC CSAVSYEQFF
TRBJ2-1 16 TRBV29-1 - TGCAGCGTTGAGGGGGGACCAGAGAGGCCCTACAATGAGCAGTTCTTC CSVEGGPERPYNEQFF
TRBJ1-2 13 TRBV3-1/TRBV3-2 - TGTGCCAGCAGCCATCAGACTCACTTAGGCTACACCTTC CASSHQTHLGYTF
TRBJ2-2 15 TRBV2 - TGTGCCAGCACTCCATTAGGGGGGGTAGCCGGGGAGCTGTTTTTT CASTPLGGVAGELFF
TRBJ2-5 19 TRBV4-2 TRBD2 TGTGCCAGCAGCCAAATCATAGGACTAGCGGGGGGCCAGGAAGAGACCCAGTACTTC CASSQIIGLAGGQEETQYF
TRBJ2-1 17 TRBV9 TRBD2 TGTGCCAGCAGCGTAGGGGTAATAGCGGGGGGGTCCAATGAGCAGTTCTTC CASSVGVIAGGSNEQFF
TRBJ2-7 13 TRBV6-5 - TGTGCCAGCCAACGACAGCATCTTTACGAGCAGTACTTC CASQRQHLYEQYF
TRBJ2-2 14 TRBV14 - TGTGCCAGCAGCCAAGCGGACTTCCTCGGGGAGCTGTTTTTT CASSQADFLGELFF
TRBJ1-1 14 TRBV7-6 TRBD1 TGTGCCAGCAGCTTGACAGGGACATCCACTGAAGCTTTCTTT CASSLTGTSTEAFF
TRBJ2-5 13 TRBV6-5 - TGTGCCAGCAGGCTCCTAAACCAAGAGACCCAGTACTTC CASRLLNQETQYF
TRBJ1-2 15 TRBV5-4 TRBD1 TGTGCCAGCAGCGGCGGACAGGGCCATTTTTATGGCTACACCTTC CASSGGQGHFYGYTF
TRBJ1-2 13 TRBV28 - TGTGCCAGCAGTACCTCAGGGTTCTATGGCTACACCTTC CASSTSGFYGYTF
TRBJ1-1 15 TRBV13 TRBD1 TGTGCCAGCAGCTTGGGGACAGACCGCGGGACTGAAGCTTTCTTT CASSLGTDRGTEAFF
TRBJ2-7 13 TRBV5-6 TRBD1 TGTGCCAGCAGCCGCACAGGGGTCCACGAGCAGTACTTC CASSRTGVHEQYF
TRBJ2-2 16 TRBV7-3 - TGTGCCAGCAGCCCCCAAGGGAACAGGGACACCGGGGAGCTGTTTTTT CASSPQGNRDTGELFF
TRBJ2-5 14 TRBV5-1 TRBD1 TGCGCCAGCAGGGTAACGACAGGGATCGAGACCCAGTACTTC CASRVTTGIETQYF
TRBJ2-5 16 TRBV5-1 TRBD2 TGCGCCAGCAGCTTGGGGGTAGCGGGAGCGGATGAGACCCAGTACTTC CASSLGVAGADETQYF
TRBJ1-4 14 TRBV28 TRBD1 TGTGCCAGCAGTTCTCCGGGACAGGGGAAAAAACTGTTTTTT CASSSPGQGKKLFF
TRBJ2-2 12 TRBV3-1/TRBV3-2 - TGTGCCAGCAGCCTCTACACCGGGGAGCTGTTTTTT CASSLYTGELFF
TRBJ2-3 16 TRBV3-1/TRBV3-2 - TGTGCCAGCAGCCAAGATAGCACTCCTCGCACAGATACGCAGTATTTT CASSQDSTPRTDTQYF
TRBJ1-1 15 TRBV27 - TGTGCCAGCAGTCCCTTTTCCGGGCAGGGCACTGAAGCTTTCTTT CASSPFSGQGTEAFF
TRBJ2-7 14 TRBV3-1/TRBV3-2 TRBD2 TGTGCCAGCAGTCAAAGCGGGAGGGCCGACGAGCAGTACTTC CASSQSGRADEQYF